The 28 T cell receptor beta chains presented below share a single source sample, sequenced in a study of blood T cell repertoires in COVID-19. TCRdb's copy holds only in-frame clones and misses some; the assay was immunoSEQ multiplex PCR. The repertoire includes about 130,000 clones, 80% to 95% of them detected once, and around 2% sits in the top ten. Material for sequencing was peripheral blood. These receptors all stem from a man between 50 and 59 years old with COVID-19, enrolled during active disease.

This chain links TRBV4-1 with TRBJ1-2; D is perhaps TRBD1 (6 bases). V was clipped by 2 bases and J by 7 bases, with 14 bases between them. Germline CDR1 reads MGHRA; CDR2 reads YSYEKL. The CDR3 has 14 residues. The CDR3 nucleotides are TGCGCCAGCAGCCAAACCGGGGGGGCGCTTGGCTACACCTTC. Encoded protein: CASSQTGGALGYTF.

This chain uses TRBV7-9 with TRBJ1-2; D uncertain. Germline V gene data show CDR1 as SEHNR and CDR2 as FQNEAQ (reference sequence). This CDR3 region has 12 residues. Trimming pared 7 bases from V and 7 bases from J, leaving 13 bases between. CDR3 residues: CASTEGAGGYTF. Written as DNA, the CDR3 is TGTGCCAGCACCGAGGGTGCGGGTGGCTACACCTTC.

The chain employs TRBV15 and TRBJ2-1; D not resolved. From germline, CDR1 is LNHNV and CDR2 YYDKDF (reference sequence). This CDR3 contains 15 residues. V was cut by 0 bases and J by 2 bases, with 8 bases left in between. The CDR3 nucleotides read TGTGCCACCAGCAGAGAGTACGGAGCCTACAATGAGCAGTTCTTC. Translation: CATSREYGAYNEQFF.

V gene TRBV4-2 combines with J gene TRBJ2-7; D gene uncertain. The CDR3 contains 13 residues. The germline gives CDR1 LGHNA, CDR2 YNFKEQ. V gave up 0 bases and J gave up 3 bases, with 6 bases separating them. DNA of the CDR3: TGTGCCAGCAGCCAAGATAGAGGCTACGAGCAGTACGTC. Amino acid sequence: CASSQDRGYEQYV.

In this sample, this clone turned up once. V is TRBV7-9 and J is TRBJ2-1, with 8 bases lining up with TRBD2. The CDR3 consists of 14 residues. Germline V gene lookup returns CDR1 SEHNR and CDR2 FQNEAQ (reference sequence). V shed 2 bases, J shed 7 bases, and the junction held 4 bases outside the gene matches. In DNA, the CDR3 is TGTGCCAGCAGCTTACAGCGGGAGCGGAATGAGCAGTTCTTC. Its translation: CASSLQRERNEQFF.

The sample holds one count of this clone. The chain joins TRBV24-1 to TRBJ2-1, with TRBD2 matching over 12 bases. The CDR3 has 16 amino acids. Per germline, CDR1 KGHDR and CDR2 SFDVKD. Trimming at V came to 0 bases and at J to 7 bases, leaving 3 bases not matched to a gene. The CDR3 here is CATSDLLAGGPNEQFF. The CDR3 nucleotides are TGTGCCACCAGTGATTTGCTAGCGGGAGGGCCGAATGAGCAGTTCTTC.

This clone was seen only once. The chain employs TRBV4-1 and TRBJ2-1; TRBD2 agrees at 14 bases. CDR1 is MGHRA and CDR2 is YSYEKL in the germline V gene. The CDR3 has 18 amino acids. Trimming took 3 bases from V and 10 from J; bases not matched to a gene: 14. The chain's CDR3 is CASSQGSRGGLAGEEQFF. The DNA of the CDR3 is TGCGCCAGCAGCCAGGGCTCCCGGGGGGGACTAGCGGGAGAAGAGCAGTTCTTC.

This clone occurred once. The rearrangement uses TRBV18 and TRBJ1-1; 7 bases are a match to TRBD1. Germline values: CDR1 KGHSH, CDR2 LQKENI. This CDR3 spans 16 amino acids. V shed 2 bases, J shed 0 bases, and the junction held 6 bases outside the gene matches. CDR3 protein: CASSPRTGLVNTEAFF. The CDR3 coding sequence is TGTGCCAGCTCACCAAGGACAGGCTTGGTGAACACTGAAGCTTTCTTT.

The CDR3 region is CASSAGQSYEQYF. As DNA, the CDR3 is TGTGCCAGCAGCGCGGGACAGTCCTACGAGCAGTACTTC. The genes are TRBV4-2 and TRBJ2-7, with D perhaps matching TRBD1 (7 bases). There are 13 residues in the CDR3. V was pared by 5 bases and J by 1 base, with 9 bases between. CDR1 and CDR2 (germline): LGHNA, YNFKEQ.

The chain links TRBV9 to TRBJ2-1; D possibly corresponds to TRBD2 (6 bases). The CDR3 is 16 residues long. The germline V gene encodes CDR1 SGDLS and CDR2 YYNGEE. Trimming shortened V by 4 bases and J by 0 bases, and 14 bases separated the two germline ends. CDR3 DNA: TGTGCCAGCAGCTGGGGACTTGGGAGCTCCTACAATGAGCAGTTCTTC. The encoded protein is CASSWGLGSSYNEQFF.

The V gene is TRBV19, the J gene TRBJ2-3, with TRBD1 matching 8 bases. The germline V gene encodes CDR1 LNHDA and CDR2 SQIVND (reference sequence). The CDR3 has 14 residues. After removal of 5 bases from V and 1 base from J, the junction contained 2 bases not matched to a gene. The CDR3 protein is CASSSTGGTDTQYF. Here the CDR3 DNA reads TGTGCCAGTAGTTCGACAGGGGGCACAGATACGCAGTATTTT.

The chain combines TRBV5-4 with TRBJ2-1; 9 bases align to TRBD2. Germline trimming cut 6 bases from V and 8 bases from J; bases unmatched to any gene: 12. The CDR3 has 15 residues. Germline V gene lookup returns CDR1 SGHNT and CDR2 YYREEE (reference sequence). CDR3 nucleotides: TGTGCCAGCACCAGAGATGGTAGCGGGAGTTATGAGCAGTTCTTC. It yields the protein CASTRDGSGSYEQFF.

The chain couples TRBV7-2 to TRBJ1-1; TRBD1 is a possible D gene (6 bases). The length of the CDR3 is 15 residues. Germline CDR1 reads SGHTA; CDR2 reads FQGNSA. V was clipped by 5 bases and J by 6 bases, with 19 bases between them. This chain's CDR3 is CASSRVGGPGAEAFF. CDR3 nucleotides: TGTGCCAGCAGCCGGGTGGGAGGGCCAGGGGCTGAAGCTTTCTTT.

V is TRBV29-1 and J is TRBJ1-2; TRBD1 matches at 7 bases. V dropped 7 bases and J dropped 2; count of bases not matched to a gene: 7. Germline V gene data show CDR1 as SQVTM and CDR2 as ANQGSEA. CDR3 size: 13 residues. Written as DNA, the CDR3 is TGCAGCGATACCGGGACAGAAAACTATGGCTACACCTTC. Its protein product is CSDTGTENYGYTF.

The chain is built from TRBV10-3 and TRBJ1-1, with TRBD1 matching 9 bases. Germline-derived CDR1 and CDR2 are ENHRY and SYGVKD. The junction had 8 bases not matched to a gene; V was cut back by 2 bases and J by 4 bases. This CDR3 has 16 amino acids. The CDR3 nucleotides read TGTGCCATCAGTGAGGGACCACAGGGGGCGCGCACTGAAGCTTTCTTT. Its translation: CAISEGPQGARTEAFF.

The V call is TRBV11-2, the J call TRBJ1-2; TRBD1 aligns across 7 bases. Trimming cost V 2 bases and J 7 bases; bases outside gene matches: 13. CDR3 size: 16 residues. The germline V gene encodes CDR1 SGHAT and CDR2 FQNNGV. In DNA, the CDR3 is TGTGCCAGCAGCTTACAAGAAGACAGGGTCGTTGCTGGCTACACCTTC. Protein sequence: CASSLQEDRVVAGYTF.

The V and J genes are TRBV12-3 or TRBV12-4 and TRBJ2-4; D possibly corresponds to TRBD1 (5 bases). The CDR3 length is 12 residues. V dropped 7 bases and J dropped 4 bases, with 8 bases sitting between them. CDR3 region: CASTPGKNIQYF. CDR3 DNA: TGTGCCAGCACCCCAGGGAAAAACATTCAGTACTTC.

V gene TRBV5-1 combines with J gene TRBJ2-3; 8 bases agree with TRBD2. J was trimmed by 8 bases and V by 4 bases; bases with no gene match: 12. Germline CDR1 SGHRS, CDR2 YFSETQ. This CDR3 region has 15 residues. In nucleotides, the CDR3 is TGCGCCAGCAGCCCCGTTAGCGGGACTCGGCTTACGCAGTATTTT. It codes for CASSPVSGTRLTQYF.

This clone was detected only once. The genes are TRBV18 and TRBJ2-1; 11 positions agree with TRBD2. The CDR3 runs 15 residues. Germline lookup yields CDR1 KGHSH and CDR2 LQKENI. Trimming at V came to 1 base and at J to 6 bases, leaving 2 bases not matched to a gene. This CDR3 reads CASSPLAGGANEQFF. In DNA, the CDR3 is TGTGCCAGCTCACCACTAGCGGGAGGGGCCAATGAGCAGTTCTTC.

V and J are TRBV5-4 and TRBJ2-7; D is unresolved. The CDR3 contains 13 residues. Trimming took off 9 bases at V and 7 bases at J, with 20 bases between the two ends. The V gene's germline CDR1 is SGHNT and CDR2 YYREEE (reference sequence). Written as DNA, the CDR3 is TGTGCCACCACTGGGCCGACGATTGGGGAGCAGTACTTC. This translates into CATTGPTIGEQYF.

The chain has TRBV27 and TRBJ1-2; 9 bases line up with TRBD1. Germline V gives CDR1 MNHEY, CDR2 SMNVEV (reference sequence). Trimming cost V 5 bases and J 6 bases; bases outside gene matches: 13. The CDR3 has 16 amino acids. This chain's CDR3 is CASSPRVPGQGHGYTF. CDR3 DNA sequence: TGTGCCAGCAGTCCCAGGGTCCCGGGACAGGGTCATGGCTACACCTTC.

The sample holds one count of this clone. The CDR3 bases are TGCGCCAGCAGCTTAACTGCCACCGGGGAGCTGTTTTTT. The encoded protein is CASSLTATGELFF. The rearrangement links TRBV5-1 to TRBJ2-2; D is undetermined. Trimming shortened V by 2 bases and J by 4 bases, and 6 bases separated the two germline ends. The CDR3 runs 13 residues. The germline V gene has CDR1 SGHRS and CDR2 YFSETQ.

A word on this clone: Other DNA sequences in the sample encode the same CDR3. This chain links TRBV6-5 with TRBJ1-3; the D gene is possibly TRBD1 (6 bases). In germline, CDR1 is MNHEY, CDR2 SVGAGI. The CDR3 extends over 15 amino acids. Trimming took 6 bases from V and 0 from J, leaving 12 bases between them. The CDR3 sequence is CASSRGQSSGNTIYF. DNA for the CDR3: TGTGCCAGCAGCCGCGGACAGAGCTCTGGAAACACCATATATTTT.

The sample holds a few counts of this clone. The V gene is TRBV2, the J gene TRBJ1-3, with D unclear. The V and J ends lost 2 bases and 0 bases respectively, with 11 bases between them. This CDR3 contains 16 residues. Germline assignment: CDR1 SNHLY and CDR2 FYNNEI. CDR3 residues: CASSEISRRSGNTIYF. CDR3 coding DNA: TGTGCCAGCAGTGAAATCTCCCGTCGCTCTGGAAACACCATATATTTT.

The CDR3 coding sequence is TGTGCCAGCAGTCGACAGGGGGCGGGGAATTCACCCCTCCACTTT. It encodes CASSRQGAGNSPLHF. V is TRBV25-1 and J is TRBJ1-6; 10 nucleotides match TRBD1. In germline, CDR1 is MGHDK, CDR2 SYGVNS. With 5 bases clipped from V and 7 bases from J, the junction kept 5 bases outside the gene matches. This CDR3 comprises 15 residues.

The V and J genes are TRBV28 and TRBJ1-5, with D perhaps matching TRBD1 (5 bases). The CDR3 extends over 19 amino acids. Looked up from germline, CDR1 is MDHEN and CDR2 is SYDVKM. V was cut by 3 bases and J by 0 bases, with 21 bases left in between. CDR3 residues: CASSLVPGGLISSNQPQHF. The CDR3 coding sequence is TGTGCCAGCAGTTTGGTCCCGGGGGGGTTAATATCTAGCAATCAGCCCCAGCATTTT. Full variable domain (rest looked up from reference TRBV28 and TRBJ1-5): DVKVTQSSRYLVKRTGEKVFLECVQDMDHENMFWYRQDPGLGLRLIYFSYDVKMKEKGDIPEGYSVSREKKERFSLILESASTNQTSMYLCASSLVPGGLISSNQPQHFGDGTRLSIL.

The chain employs TRBV5-1 and TRBJ2-7; 9 bases fit TRBD1. The CDR3 consists of 15 residues. CDR1 is SGHRS and CDR2 is YFSETQ in the germline V gene. V was clipped by 4 bases and J by 3 bases; unmatched bases: 8. The CDR3 reads CASSLTGQGNYEQYF. For the CDR3, the DNA is TGCGCCAGCAGCCTTACCGGACAGGGGAACTACGAGCAGTACTTC.

The chain has TRBV9 and TRBJ2-7, with D unclear. V dropped 0 bases and J dropped 4 bases, with 11 bases sitting between them. In germline, CDR1 is SGDLS, CDR2 YYNGEE. This CDR3 spans 14 amino acids. CDR3 loop: CASSVGTKNYEQYF. The CDR3 DNA reads TGTGCCAGCAGCGTAGGAACTAAGAATTACGAGCAGTACTTC.